This paragraph reports one T cell receptor (beta chain). This record comes from a study of blood T cell repertoires in COVID-19. Original processing methods: Amplification with reference gene primers provided the estimates of nucleated cell counts. Produced via immunoSEQ multiplex PCR; TCRdb's table is partial and in-frame only. The D gene and trimming were derived from the DNA, and the V and J assignments and clone size from that table. The sample includes over 250,000 clones, 70% to 90% of them seen just once. Trimming at V came to 5 bases and at J to 3 bases, leaving 3 bases not matched to a gene. This CDR3 spans 13 amino acids. The germline V gene has CDR1 MDHEN and CDR2 SYDVKM.

Sequences were obtained from peripheral blood. This TCR derives from a woman aged 25 to 39 with acute or convalescent COVID-19. This chain connects TRBV28 to TRBJ1-1; 7 bases line up with TRBD1. The CDR3 reads CASSQGVHTEAFF. DNA for the CDR3: TGTGCCAGCAGTCAGGGGGTTCACACTGAAGCTTTCTTT.